What follows are 8 T cell receptor beta chains derived from one specimen sequenced in a study of a mutant IDH1 vaccine in newly diagnosed glioma (dated by TCRdb to the early 2020s). Libraries were prepared through the immunoSEQ multiplex PCR assay. TCRdb re-hosts the immuneACCESS table, in-frame sequences only. Its copies lack some clones; in the studies checked, an unresolved V gene accounts for under half of them, and the cause for the rest is not known. The sample table shows about 32,000 clones, and around 82% are seen once. The top ten clones comprise over 9% of the sample. This sample's time point label indicates: week 35, safety follow-up. Each vaccine dose, consisting of 300 ug of a 20-mer mutant IDH1 peptide in Montanide, was administered subcutaneously with topical imiquimod. These receptors have no known antigen. The material was PBMCs, obtained from a glioma patient whose treatment included an IDH1 peptide vaccine. These receptors were collected from a woman aged 40 to 50 with glioma.

The CDR3 DNA sequence: TGTGCCAGCAGCTTACTCGGGGGCCCCACAGATACGCAGTATTTT. Amino acid sequence: CASSLLGGPTDTQYF. The rearrangement joins TRBV7-9 to TRBJ2-3; perhaps D is TRBD1 or TRBD2 (6 bases each). This CDR3 has 15 amino acids. In germline, CDR1 is SEHNR, CDR2 FQNEAQ (reference sequence). Trimming stripped 2 bases from V and 2 bases from J, with 11 bases between. The variable domain in full, with the rest retrieved from reference TRBV7-9 and TRBJ2-3, is DTGVSQNPRHKITKRGQNVTFRCDPISEHNRLYWYRQTLGQGPEFLTYFQNEAQLEKSRLLSDRFSAERPKGSFSTLEIQRTEQGDSAMYLCASSLLGGPTDTQYFGPGTRLTVL.

This chain links TRBV30 with TRBJ1-2; 7 nucleotides line up with TRBD1. Germline CDR1 reads GTSNPN; CDR2 reads SVGIG (reference sequence). The CDR3 has 13 residues. J lost 4 bases, V lost 8 bases, and 10 bases had no gene match. CDR3 sequence reads: CASPGTEFYGYTF. The CDR3 DNA sequence: TGTGCCAGCCCCGGGACAGAGTTCTATGGCTACACCTTC.

This clone was counted only a few times. CDR3: CASSFRDSLNQPQHF. The CDR3 region has the DNA TGTGCCAGCAGCTTCCGGGACAGTCTAAATCAGCCCCAGCATTTT. This sequence joins TRBV21-1 and TRBJ1-5; TRBD1 is the table's D call and was not checked against the DNA. TRBV21-1 corresponds to a pseudogene. This CDR3 is built from 15 residues.

The chain carries TRBV10-1 and TRBJ1-6; tentatively, D is TRBD1 (5 bases). The V gene lost 3 bases and the J gene lost 7 bases, with 13 bases spanning the gap. The CDR3 is made up of 15 amino acids. CDR1 is WNHNN, CDR2 SYGVQD, per germline (reference sequence). CDR3 sequence (DNA): TGCGCCAGCAGTGACAGGGACGGCCACAATTCACCCCTCCACTTT. Encoded protein: CASSDRDGHNSPLHF.

This chain connects TRBV19 to TRBJ2-5; possible D gene TRBD1, 5 bases. Germline V gives CDR1 LNHDA, CDR2 SQIVND (reference sequence). The V end was cut by 0 bases, the J end by 3 bases, with 11 bases between. There are 15 residues in the CDR3. This CDR3 is CASSIDRAREETQYF. CDR3 DNA: TGTGCCAGTAGTATAGATAGGGCCAGGGAAGAGACCCAGTACTTC.

V usage is TRBV7-9 and J usage is TRBJ2-3; D not certain. This CDR3 has 13 amino acids. CDR1 SEHNR and CDR2 FQNEAQ come from the germline V gene (reference sequence). Trimming took 1 base from V and 9 from J, leaving 11 bases between them. The CDR3 coding sequence is TGTGCCAGCAGCTTAGAACCTTTATCCACGCAGTATTTT. Its protein is CASSLEPLSTQYF. Filled out from reference TRBV7-9 and TRBJ2-3, the complete variable domain reads DTGVSQNPRHKITKRGQNVTFRCDPISEHNRLYWYRQTLGQGPEFLTYFQNEAQLEKSRLLSDRFSAERPKGSFSTLEIQRTEQGDSAMYLCASSLEPLSTQYFGPGTRLTVL.

The V and J genes are TRBV28 and TRBJ2-1; D call uncertain. This CDR3 region has 11 residues. V was trimmed by 5 bases and J by 7 bases, leaving 6 bases between them. Germline V gene data show CDR1 as MDHEN and CDR2 as SYDVKM. CDR3 protein: CASSRLNEQFF. The CDR3 nucleotides read TGTGCCAGCAGTCGATTAAATGAGCAGTTCTTC.

V and J are TRBV27 and TRBJ2-1; 10 positions agree with TRBD1. V trimming: 2 bases; J trimming: 8 bases; junction bases outside the gene matches: 18. Germline lookup yields CDR1 MNHEY and CDR2 SMNVEV (reference sequence). The CDR3 runs 19 residues. Here the CDR3 DNA reads TGTGCCAGCAGTTTAGGGGGACAGGGGCCGGTGGGACGGTATTATGAGCAGTTCTTC. It translates to CASSLGGQGPVGRYYEQFF.